The rows below give T cell receptor beta chains drawn from one sample of a study of T cell changes during pregnancy in multiple sclerosis. Sequenced by immunoSEQ multiplex PCR; TCRdb stores in-frame clones only, minus some. Among 70,000 to 100,000 clones, around 93% were seen once, and the ten largest hold 2.2%. The source was peripheral blood, collected in the third trimester of pregnancy. Every receptor here comes from a female donor with multiple sclerosis, enrolled in a pregnancy study. The CDR3 runs from the conserved cysteine through the conserved F or W. The D gene is left open where the match is weak. Clone size is not always given. Where it is, it says once, few, many or a class for expanded clones.

d_gene,j_gene,v_gene,abundance,CDR3nt,CDR3aa
-,TRBJ1-5,TRBV21-1,-,TGTGCCCGTAGAGACAGGTTACCGCCCGGGAGCAATCAGCCCCAGCATTTT,CARRDRLPPGSNQPQHF
-,TRBJ1-5,TRBV6-5,-,TGTGCCAGCAGTCCTCAGACAGGCCAGCCCCAGCATTTT,CASSPQTGQPQHF
-,TRBJ2-6,TRBV7-2,-,TGTGCCAGCAGCCCCGGGGGAGGGGCCAACGTCCTGACTTTC,CASSPGGGANVLTF
TRBD1,TRBJ1-2,TRBV5-1,-,TGCGCCAGCAGCCTTGGACAGGGGGCAGGTCGCGGCTACACCTTC,CASSLGQGAGRGYTF
-,TRBJ1-1,TRBV6-1,once,TGTGCCAGCAGTGAAGGGCCAACGAACACTGAAGCTTTCTTT,CASSEGPTNTEAFF
-,TRBJ2-3,TRBV9,-,TGTGCCAGCAGCGGTGAAGGAGGAAGGAATACGCAGTATTTT,CASSGEGGRNTQYF
TRBD2,TRBJ2-1,TRBV10-3,-,TGTGCCATCAGTGAGTCGGGGGGGAGGGCCAATGAGCAGTTCTTC,CAISESGGRANEQFF
-,TRBJ1-2,TRBV15,-,TGTGCCACCAGCAGAGAGGGACTTAACTATGGCTACACCTTC,CATSREGLNYGYTF
-,TRBJ2-3,TRBV28,-,TGTGCCAGCAGTTCCAAGGCGGGGGCTGAAAGAGATACGCAGTATTTT,CASSSKAGAERDTQYF
TRBD1,TRBJ1-2,TRBV28,-,TGTGCCAGTCGCCGACAGGGGGCATCTAACTATGGCTACACCTTC,CASRRQGASNYGYTF
-,TRBJ2-3,TRBV9,-,TGTGCCAGCAGCGTAGCTCCAGATACAGATACGCAGTATTTT,CASSVAPDTDTQYF
-,TRBJ2-1,TRBV2,-,TGTGCCAGCAGTCGGGATTACAATGAGCAGTTCTTC,CASSRDYNEQFF
-,TRBJ1-1,TRBV29-1,-,TGCAGCGTTCGGGGTAGTGGGACTGAAGCTTTCTTT,CSVRGSGTEAFF
-,TRBJ2-1,TRBV10-3,-,TGTGCCATCAGCGTACTCGGGGGGCTCTACAATGAGCAGTTCTTC,CAISVLGGLYNEQFF
-,TRBJ1-2,TRBV29-1,-,TGCAGCGTTGATGCCGGCCGAGGCTATGGCTACACCTTC,CSVDAGRGYGYTF
TRBD1,TRBJ1-4,TRBV9,-,TGTGCCAGCAGCCCGGACAGGGTTCGGGAAAAACTGTTTTTT,CASSPDRVREKLFF
-,TRBJ2-7,TRBV7-6,-,TGTGCCAGCAGCTCGGTCGGGGGACCGAGCTCCTACGAGCAGTACTTC,CASSSVGGPSSYEQYF
TRBD2,TRBJ2-1,TRBV28,once,TGTGCCAGCAGTTTGAGCGTGTATGAGGCTAGCGGGAGGCCGAACTCCTACAATGAGCAGTTCTTC,CASSLSVYEASGRPNSYNEQFF
-,TRBJ2-1,TRBV4-1,-,TGCGCCAGCAGCCAACCGGACTTCAATGAGCAGTTCTTC,CASSQPDFNEQFF
-,TRBJ2-7,TRBV15,-,TGTGCCACCAGCAGCCCTGGGGGGGCTGGGTACGAGCAGTACTTC,CATSSPGGAGYEQYF
TRBD2,TRBJ2-1,TRBV5-6,-,TGTGCCAGCAGCCAGCCCTGGACTAGCGGGAGTAAAAATGAGCAGTTCTTC,CASSQPWTSGSKNEQFF
TRBD2,TRBJ2-7,TRBV7-8,few,TGTGCCAGCAGCTTAGCCGGACGGGGGGGCTACGAGCAGTACTTC,CASSLAGRGGYEQYF
-,TRBJ2-1,TRBV2,once,TGTGCCAGCGGAGAAAGCTCCTACAATGAGCAGTTCTTC,CASGESSYNEQFF
-,TRBJ2-7,TRBV6-6,-,TGTGCCAGCAGTTACTTCGAGGGAACTGGTAACGAGCAGTACTTC,CASSYFEGTGNEQYF
-,TRBJ2-7,TRBV7-9,-,TGTGCCAGCAGTCCTCCAGGGGGGTCCACTTTCGAGCAGTACTTC,CASSPPGGSTFEQYF
TRBD1,TRBJ2-7,TRBV4-3,-,TGCGCCAGCAGCCAAGGGACAGGGAGGTACGAGCAGTACTTC,CASSQGTGRYEQYF
TRBD2,TRBJ2-5,TRBV7-9,-,TGTGCCAGCACCCCTTCGGGGGGAGAGACCCAGTACTTC,CASTPSGGETQYF
-,TRBJ2-7,TRBV10-3,-,TGTGCCATCAGTGACCCCGAGGGGGACGCTTGGGGCTACGAGCAGTACTTC,CAISDPEGDAWGYEQYF
TRBD1,TRBJ2-7,TRBV14,-,TGTGCCAGCAGCCAATGGGGACAGGGGGCACACGAGCAGTACTTC,CASSQWGQGAHEQYF
-,TRBJ2-7,TRBV30,few,TGTGCCTGGAGTCTACCAGGCCCTTACTTC,CAWSLPGPYF
TRBD2,TRBJ2-1,TRBV2,-,TGTGCCAGCAGACTAGCGGGAGGGCCCTATGAGCAGTTCTTC,CASRLAGGPYEQFF
TRBD2,TRBJ2-1,TRBV7-7,-,TGTGCTAGCAGCCCGCGGAGGGAGGGGAGCAATGAGCAGTTCTTC,CASSPRREGSNEQFF
TRBD2,TRBJ2-5,TRBV28,-,TGTGCCAGCAGTACAAGACTAGCGTACCAAGAGACCCAGTACTTC,CASSTRLAYQETQYF
TRBD2,TRBJ2-3,TRBV11-3,-,TGTGCCAGCAGCTTAGGGTTTAGCGGGTTGAATACGCAGTATTTT,CASSLGFSGLNTQYF
-,TRBJ2-1,TRBV5-4,-,TGTGCCAGCAGCAAAGGAGTCGATGAGCAGTTCTTC,CASSKGVDEQFF
-,TRBJ2-4,TRBV6-1,-,TGTGCCAGCAGTGAAGCAATCGGGACAACCAAAAACATTCAGTACTTC,CASSEAIGTTKNIQYF
TRBD2,TRBJ2-3,TRBV18,-,TGTGCCAGCTCGCCGGCGACTAGCGGGCGGGCAGATACGCAGTATTTT,CASSPATSGRADTQYF
TRBD2,TRBJ2-7,TRBV12-5,-,TGTGCTAGTGGCCACAGACTAGCGGGAGGCCCTATCCCTACCTACGAGCAGTACTTC,CASGHRLAGGPIPTYEQYF
-,TRBJ2-1,TRBV28,once,TGTGCCAGCAGCCCAGGGACAAGCTCCTACAATGAGCAGTTCTTC,CASSPGTSSYNEQFF
TRBD2,TRBJ2-1,TRBV9,-,TGTGCCAGCAGCGTAGGGGGAGGGGTTGTCAATGAGCAGTTCTTC,CASSVGGGVVNEQFF
TRBD2,TRBJ2-7,TRBV6-5,-,TGTGCCACCCGGACTAGCGGGAGTTACGAGCAGTACTTC,CATRTSGSYEQYF
TRBD2,TRBJ2-1,TRBV4-1,-,TGCGCCAGCAGCCAAGATAACCGGGAGGGATACAATGAGCAGTTCTTC,CASSQDNREGYNEQFF
-,TRBJ1-1,TRBV6-6,-,TGTGCCAGCAGACCCCAGACAGACCTCACTGAAGCTTTCTTT,CASRPQTDLTEAFF
TRBD2,TRBJ2-1,TRBV9,-,TGTGCCAGCAGCGTAGGCGGTGGGACTAGCTCCTACAATGAGCAGTTCTTC,CASSVGGGTSSYNEQFF
-,TRBJ2-6,TRBV6-5,-,TGTGCCAGCAGTTACACCACAGGCTCTGGGGCCAACGTCCTGACTTTC,CASSYTTGSGANVLTF
TRBD1,TRBJ2-7,TRBV5-4,-,TGTGCCAGCAACCCACGGCCGGGACAGGTATCCTACGAGCAGTACTTC,CASNPRPGQVSYEQYF